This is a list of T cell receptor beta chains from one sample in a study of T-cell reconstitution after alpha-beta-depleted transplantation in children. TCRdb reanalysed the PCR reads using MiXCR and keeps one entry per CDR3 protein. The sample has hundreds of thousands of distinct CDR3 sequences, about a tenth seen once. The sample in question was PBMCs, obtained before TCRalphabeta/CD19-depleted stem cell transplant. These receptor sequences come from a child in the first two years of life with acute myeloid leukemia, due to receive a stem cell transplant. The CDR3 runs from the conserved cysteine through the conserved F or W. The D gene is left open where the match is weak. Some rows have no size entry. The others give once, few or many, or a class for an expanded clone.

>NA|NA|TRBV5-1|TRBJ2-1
CASSTPGGGAYNEQFF
TGCGCCAGCAGCACACCCGGAGGGGGCGCCTACAATGAGCAGTTCTTC
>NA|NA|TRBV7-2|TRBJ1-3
CASSLLGQGKSGNTIYF
TGTGCCAGCAGCTTACTGGGTCAGGGCAAGTCTGGAAACACCATATATTTT
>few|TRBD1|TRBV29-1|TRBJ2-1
CSVGTGDYNEQFF
TGCAGCGTGGGGACAGGGGACTACAATGAGCAGTTCTTC
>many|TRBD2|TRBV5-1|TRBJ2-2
CASSSEGRTSGSNTGELFF
TGCGCCAGCAGCTCGGAAGGCCGGACTAGCGGCTCCAACACCGGGGAGCTGTTTTTT
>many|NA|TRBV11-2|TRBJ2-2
CASSLDSRRTFSDTGELFF
TGTGCCAGCAGCTTAGATTCCAGGAGGACCTTCTCGGACACCGGGGAGCTGTTTTTT
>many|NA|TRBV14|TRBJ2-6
CASSHTLRGAGANVLTF
TGTGCCAGCAGCCACACTCTCAGGGGGGCTGGGGCCAACGTCCTGACTTTC
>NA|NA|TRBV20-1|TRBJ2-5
CSARLVGEETQYF
TGCAGTGCTAGACTCGTCGGGGAGGAGACCCAGTACTTC
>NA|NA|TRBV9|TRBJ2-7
CASSAPPSSAQYF
TGTGCCAGCAGCGCGCCCCCCTCTAGCGCTCAGTACTTC
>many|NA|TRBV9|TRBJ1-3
CASSYQSGSSGNTIYF
TGTGCCAGCAGCTATCAAAGTGGTAGCTCTGGAAACACCATATATTTT
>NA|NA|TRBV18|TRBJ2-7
CASSPSGAGYEQYF
TGTGCCAGCTCACCGTCAGGGGCAGGCTACGAGCAGTACTTC
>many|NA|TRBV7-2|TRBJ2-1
CASSLQGRWNEQFF
TGTGCCAGCAGCTTACAAGGCAGGTGGAATGAGCAGTTCTTC
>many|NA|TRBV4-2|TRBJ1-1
CASSQVGGRRTEAFF
TGTGCCAGCAGCCAAGTGGGGGGGCGCAGAACTGAAGCTTTCTTT
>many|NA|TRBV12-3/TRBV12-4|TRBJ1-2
CASSLGTPVGYGYTF
TGTGCCAGCAGTCTCGGGACGCCGGTTGGCTATGGCTACACCTTC
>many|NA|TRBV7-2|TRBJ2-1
CASSLAEASLSSYNEQFF
TGTGCCAGCAGCTTAGCGGAAGCCTCCCTAAGCTCCTACAATGAGCAGTTCTTC
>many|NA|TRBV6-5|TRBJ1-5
CASWEDNQPQHF
TGTGCCAGCTGGGAGGATAATCAGCCCCAGCATTTT
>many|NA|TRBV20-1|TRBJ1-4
CSARSSGGPEKLFF
TGCAGTGCTAGAAGTTCGGGGGGCCCTGAAAAACTGTTTTTT
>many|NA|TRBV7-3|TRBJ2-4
CASSLNGESIQYF
TGTGCCAGCAGCTTAAACGGGGAGAGCATTCAGTACTTC
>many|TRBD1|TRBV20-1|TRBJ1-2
CSAPDREDYGYTF
TGCAGTGCTCCGGACAGGGAGGATTATGGCTACACCTTC
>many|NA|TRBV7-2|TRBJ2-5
CASSENRVQETQYF
TGTGCCAGCAGCGAAAACAGGGTTCAAGAGACCCAGTACTTC
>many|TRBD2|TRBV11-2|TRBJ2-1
CASSYLGLAGGPFYNEQFF
TGTGCCAGCAGCTATCTGGGACTAGCGGGGGGGCCCTTTTACAATGAGCAGTTCTTC
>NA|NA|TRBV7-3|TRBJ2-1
CASRVGGTENEQFF
TGTGCCAGCAGGGTCGGCGGGACAGAAAATGAGCAGTTCTTC
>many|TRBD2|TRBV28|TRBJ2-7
CASSSNGLARNYEQYF
TGTGCCAGCAGCTCGAACGGACTAGCGAGGAACTACGAGCAGTACTTC
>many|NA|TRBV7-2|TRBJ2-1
CASSRQVNEQFF
TGTGCCAGCAGCCGACAGGTCAATGAGCAGTTCTTC
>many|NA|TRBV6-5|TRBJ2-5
CASSYSPGRGETQYF
TGTGCCAGCAGTTACTCTCCAGGCAGGGGAGAGACCCAGTACTTC
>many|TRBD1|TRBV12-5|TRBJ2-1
CASGPDRGPNEQFF
TGTGCTAGTGGTCCCGACAGGGGGCCTAATGAGCAGTTCTTC
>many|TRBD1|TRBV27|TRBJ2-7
CASSLSTLPTGAREQYF
TGTGCCAGCAGTTTATCGACTCTTCCGACAGGGGCAAGGGAGCAGTACTTC
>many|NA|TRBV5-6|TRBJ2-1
CASSPLRGANYNEQFF
TGTGCCAGCAGCCCCCTTCGCGGGGCCAACTACAATGAGCAGTTCTTC
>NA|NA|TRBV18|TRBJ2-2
CASSPPGLALNTGELFF
TGTGCCAGCTCACCACCGGGCCTAGCACTGAACACCGGGGAGCTGTTTTTT
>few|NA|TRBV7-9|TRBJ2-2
CASGPTTAGTGELFF
TGTGCCAGCGGCCCGACAACCGCGGGCACCGGGGAGCTGTTTTTT
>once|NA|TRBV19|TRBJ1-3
CASSTYREMGNTIYF
TGTGCCAGTAGTACGTACAGGGAGATGGGAAACACCATATATTTT
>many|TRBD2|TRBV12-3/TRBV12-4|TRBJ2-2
CASSRLAGHAGELFF
TGTGCCAGCAGCCGACTAGCGGGGCACGCCGGGGAGCTGTTTTTT
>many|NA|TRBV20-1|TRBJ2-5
CSARGLRDYQETQYF
TGCAGTGCTAGAGGCCTTCGGGACTACCAAGAGACCCAGTACTTC
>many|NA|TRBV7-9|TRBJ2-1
CASSLPRSTYNEQFF
TGTGCCAGCAGCTTACCCAGGTCTACCTACAATGAGCAGTTCTTC
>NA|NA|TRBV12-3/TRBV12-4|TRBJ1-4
CASSLWGEGEKLFF
TGTGCCAGCAGTTTATGGGGTGAGGGTGAAAAACTGTTTTTT
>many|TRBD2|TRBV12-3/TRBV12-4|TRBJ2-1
CASTKPGLAGKQFF
TGTGCCAGCACCAAACCGGGACTAGCGGGAAAGCAGTTCTTC
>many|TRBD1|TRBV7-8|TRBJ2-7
CASSPLRGQPYEQYF
TGTGCCAGCAGCCCACTCCGGGGACAGCCCTACGAGCAGTACTTC
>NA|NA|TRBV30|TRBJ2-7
CASTPVAEQYF
TGTGCCTCGACGCCGGTCGCGGAGCAGTACTTC
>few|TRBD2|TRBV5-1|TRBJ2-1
CASRYGGGRVNEQFF
TGCGCCAGCAGATATGGGGGCGGGAGGGTAAATGAGCAGTTCTTC
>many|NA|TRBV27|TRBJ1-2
CASSLNWENYGYTF
TGTGCCAGCAGTTTAAACTGGGAGAACTATGGCTACACCTTC
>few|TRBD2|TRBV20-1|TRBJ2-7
CSAGLAESSYEQYF
TGCAGTGCTGGACTAGCGGAGTCCTCCTACGAGCAGTACTTC
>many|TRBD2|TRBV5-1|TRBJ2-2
CASSSSTSGRVNGELFF
TGCGCCAGCAGCTCCTCGACTAGCGGGAGAGTTAACGGGGAGCTGTTTTTT
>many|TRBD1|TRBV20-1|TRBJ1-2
CSAAPLGQPLYGYTF
TGCAGTGCTGCCCCGCTGGGACAGCCCCTCTATGGCTACACCTTC
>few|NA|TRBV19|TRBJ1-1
CASKGEGNTEAFF
TGTGCCAGCAAGGGCGAGGGGAACACTGAAGCTTTCTTT
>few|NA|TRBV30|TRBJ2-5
CAWSTERTYRETQYF
TGTGCCTGGAGTACAGAGCGGACTTATCGAGAGACCCAGTACTTC
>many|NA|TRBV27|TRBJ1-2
CASSLRDTNYGYTF
TGTGCCAGCAGTTTAAGGGACACTAACTATGGCTACACCTTC
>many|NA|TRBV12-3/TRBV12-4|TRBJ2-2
CASSLGGNTRELFF
TGTGCCAGCAGTTTGGGTGGAAACACAAGGGAGCTGTTTTTT
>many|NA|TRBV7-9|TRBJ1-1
CASRNTGGAEAFF
TGTGCCAGCAGGAACACGGGAGGTGCTGAAGCTTTCTTT
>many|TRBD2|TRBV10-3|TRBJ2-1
CAIKGLAGLEQFF
TGTGCCATCAAGGGACTAGCGGGACTTGAGCAGTTCTTC
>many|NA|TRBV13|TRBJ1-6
CASSVSEGGSPLHF
TGTGCCAGCAGCGTCTCGGAGGGGGGATCACCCCTCCACTTT
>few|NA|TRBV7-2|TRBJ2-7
CASSWAGREQYF
TGTGCCAGCAGTTGGGCAGGGAGGGAGCAGTACTTC
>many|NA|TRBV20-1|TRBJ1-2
CTTTLPSSHYGYTF
TGCACCACCACCCTTCCCAGCAGTCACTATGGCTACACCTTC
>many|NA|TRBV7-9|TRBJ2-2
CASSRYFEAGELFF
TGTGCCAGCAGCCGGTACTTTGAGGCCGGGGAGCTGTTTTTT